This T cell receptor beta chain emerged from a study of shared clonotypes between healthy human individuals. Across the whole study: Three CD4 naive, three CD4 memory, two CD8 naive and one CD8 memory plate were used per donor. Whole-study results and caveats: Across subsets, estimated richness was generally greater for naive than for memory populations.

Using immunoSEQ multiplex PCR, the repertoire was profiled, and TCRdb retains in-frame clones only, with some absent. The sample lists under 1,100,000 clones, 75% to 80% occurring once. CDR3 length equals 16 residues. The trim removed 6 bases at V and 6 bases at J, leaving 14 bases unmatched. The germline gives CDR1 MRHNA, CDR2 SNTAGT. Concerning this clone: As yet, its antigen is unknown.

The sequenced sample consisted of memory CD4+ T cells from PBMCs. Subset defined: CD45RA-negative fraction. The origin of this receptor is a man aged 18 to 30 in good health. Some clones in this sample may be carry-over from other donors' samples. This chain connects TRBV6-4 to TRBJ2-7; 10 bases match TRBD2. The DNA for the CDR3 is TGTGCCAGCAGGGCTCAGCGGGAGGGGAGGGTCTGCGAGCAGTACTTC. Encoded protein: CASRAQREGRVCEQYF.